One sample yielded the 15 T cell receptor beta chains listed below, sequenced in a study of T cells in Graves' hyperthyroidism and ophthalmopathy. Amplified regions were TCR beta CDR3 sequences from RNA transcripts. Primed by the HTBI set, a first-round RT-PCR was run on the TCR CDR3. Using its own MiXCR run on the multiplex PCR reads, TCRdb lists one record per CDR3 protein. Seen here are roughly 290,000 distinct CDR3 sequences, 15% to 20% observed once, and the top ten hold roughly 50%. Sequenced: blood. Source of these receptors: a woman aged 55-69 years with Graves' ophthalmopathy.

This clonotype has ten or more counts. The junction shows a germline mismatch at one end, possibly a read error. This chain links TRBV7-7 with TRBJ2-2; D is ambiguous. Germline-derived CDR1 and CDR2 are SSHAT and FNYEAQ (reference sequence). The CDR3 is 18 amino acids. The CDR3 sequence is CASSLVPLLGTSTGELFF. CDR3 DNA: TGTGCTAGCAGCTTAGTACCCCTCTTGGGCACCAGCACCGGGGAGCTGTTTTTT. The full variable domain, with the rest looked up from reference TRBV7-7 and TRBJ2-2, is GAGVSQSPRYKVTKRGQDVTLRCDPISSHATLYWYQQALGQGPEFLTYFNYEAQPDKSGLPSDRFSAERPEGSISTLTIQRTEQRDSAMYRCASSLVPLLGTSTGELFFGEGSRLTVL.

V usage is TRBV15 and J usage is TRBJ1-5; D may be TRBD1 (5 bases). CDR1 is LNHNV, CDR2 YYDKDF, per germline (reference sequence). The CDR3 extends over 16 amino acids. The V end was cut by 1 base, the J end by 1 base, with 11 bases between. This CDR3 is CATSRGVRESNQPQHF. The CDR3 DNA is TGTGCCACCAGCAGAGGGGTCAGGGAAAGCAATCAGCCCCAGCATTTT.

This clonotype has at least ten counts. The CDR3 sequence is CSARTNTGVSLHF. CDR3 nucleotides: TGCAGTGCTAGAACCAACACAGGGGTATCCCTCCACTTT. The V gene is TRBV20-1, the J gene TRBJ1-6; 7 nucleotides agree with TRBD1. V lost 2 bases to trimming and J lost 14 bases; unmatched junction nucleotides: 9. Germline assignment: CDR1 DFQATT and CDR2 SNEGSKA (reference sequence). This CDR3 region has 13 residues.

This clonotype has ten or more counts. The chain is built from TRBV7-2 and TRBJ1-1; 10 bases align to TRBD1. The CDR3 extends over 19 amino acids. Per germline, CDR1 SGHTA and CDR2 FQGNSA. V lost 5 bases to trimming and J lost 6 bases; unmatched junction nucleotides: 21. CDR3 loop: CASSQERPGQGTWNPEAFF. CDR3 coding DNA: TGTGCCAGCAGCCAAGAAAGGCCGGGACAGGGGACCTGGAATCCTGAAGCTTTCTTT.

This clonotype has a count of ten or more. The V gene is TRBV28, the J gene TRBJ1-2; D remains ambiguous. CDR1 is MDHEN and CDR2 is SYDVKM in the germline V gene. The V end lost 7 bases, the J end lost 3 bases, and 6 bases lay between the germline ends. The length of the CDR3 is 11 residues. CDR3 coding DNA: TGTGCCAGCACAAAAGACTATGGCTACACCTTC. Translating gives CASTKDYGYTF.

In this sample, this clonotype turned up a few times. The rearrangement links TRBV5-6 to TRBJ1-5, with D possibly TRBD1 on 6 matching bases. CDR3 length: 15 amino acids. V was cut by 2 bases and J by 8 bases, with 17 bases left in between. The germline V gene encodes CDR1 SGHDT and CDR2 YYEEEE. In nucleotides, the CDR3 is TGTGCCAGCAGCTTCCTTAACAGGGCCGAGGAGCCCCAGCATTTT. Protein sequence: CASSFLNRAEEPQHF.

Note on this clonotype: A read error may be the cause here, since a much bigger clone is one base away. The chain links TRBV2 to TRBJ2-5; 7 positions agree with TRBD1. The length of the CDR3 is 11 residues. Germline CDR1 reads SNHLY; CDR2 reads FYNNEI. Here the CDR3 reads CASGHDREWDF. CDR3 nucleotides: TGTGCCAGCGGCCACGACAGGGAGTGGGACTTC. The full variable domain, in which reference TRBV2 and TRBJ2-5 provide the parts outside the CDR3, is EPEVTQTPSHQVTQMGQEVILRCVPISNHLYFYWYRQILGQKVEFLVSFYNNEISEKSEIFDDQFSVERPDGSNFTLKIRSTKLEDSAMYFCASGHDREWDFGPGTRLLVL.

As for this clonotype: One end of the junction fails to match germline, which may point to a read error. This rearrangement joins TRBV6-1 to TRBJ2-3; TRBD1 or TRBD2 may be the D gene (5 bases each). Looked up from germline, CDR1 is MNHNS and CDR2 is SASEGT. CDR3 length equals 16 residues. CDR3 sequence reads: CASSEFYGQGADTQYF. In DNA form, the CDR3 reads TGCGCCAGCAGTGAGTTCTATGGGCAGGGAGCAGATACGCAGTATTTT.

In its sample, this clonotype was seen many times. The chain links TRBV7-9 to TRBJ2-7, with unresolved D. The CDR3 runs 12 residues. Germline CDR1 and CDR2: SEHNR and FQNEAQ (reference sequence). V shed 2 bases and J shed 2 bases, with 4 bases lying between them. This CDR3 is CASSLPAYEQYF. As DNA, the CDR3 is TGTGCCAGCAGCTTACCCGCCTACGAGCAGTACTTC.

The chain has TRBV28 and TRBJ2-5; 7 bases are a match to TRBD1. CDR3 length equals 15 residues. Germline CDR1 and CDR2: MDHEN and SYDVKM. The V gene end was trimmed by 6 bases and the J gene end by 2 bases; junction bases not matched to a gene: 9. In DNA, the CDR3 is TGTGCCAGCAGGTTAGGGACAGATTTACAAGAGACCCAGTACTTC. Encoded protein: CASRLGTDLQETQYF.

In regard to this clonotype: A much larger clone differs by one base, so this may be a read error. This sequence joins TRBV7-6 and TRBJ1-1, with a tentative D call TRBD1 (5 bases). Germline CDR1 reads SGHVS; CDR2 reads FNYEAQ. The CDR3 consists of 17 residues. V lost 3 bases and J 1 base, leaving 18 bases between the germline ends. In DNA form, the CDR3 reads TGTGCCAGCAGCTTGGACACCCGGTGGGGACCGAACACTGAAGCTTTCTTT. Protein sequence: CASSLDTRWGPNTEAFF.

A remark on this clonotype: Without the conserved terminal phenylalanine or tryptophan, this CDR3 likely stems from a read error. The CDR3 spells CASSRYSNQPQHS. The CDR3 DNA reads as TGTGCCAGCAGTCGCTATAGCAATCAGCCCCAGCATTCT. The chain uses TRBV27 and TRBJ1-5; D uncertain. Trimming cost V 5 bases and J 0 bases, with 5 bases left between them. The CDR3 contains 13 residues. In germline, CDR1 is MNHEY, CDR2 SMNVEV (reference sequence).

This clonotype appeared many times. The genes are TRBV27 and TRBJ1-1; D is undetermined. The length of the CDR3 is 13 residues. CDR1 MNHEY and CDR2 SMNVEV come from the germline V gene (reference sequence). V lost 3 bases and J 11 bases, leaving 16 bases between the germline ends. CDR3 loop: CASSLGGRRWAFF. The CDR3, as DNA: TGTGCCAGCAGTTTGGGAGGGCGGAGGTGGGCTTTCTTT.

In this sample, this clonotype turned up many times. V and J are TRBV20-1 and TRBJ2-5; 9 positions match TRBD1. Per germline, CDR1 DFQATT and CDR2 SNEGSKA (reference sequence). The CDR3 has 14 residues. The CDR3: CRPGTGRGQETQYF. CDR3 sequence (DNA): TGCAGGCCTGGGACAGGGCGAGGGCAAGAGACCCAGTACTTC.

This chain links TRBV29-1 with TRBJ2-1; no clear D gene. Germline CDR1 reads SQVTM; CDR2 reads ANQGSEA. With 8 bases removed from V and 5 bases from J, the gap between germline ends came to 13 bases. CDR3 length: 12 residues. CDR3 nucleotides: TGCAGCTCCCGACGGAATAACAATGAGCAGTTCTTC. Its protein is CSSRRNNNEQFF.